The clone carrying this T cell receptor beta chain was found once. The antigen remains unidentified. This sample is drawn from a study of OX40 agonist ivuxolimab in advanced cancers. Whole-study results and caveats: On average, CD8+ T cells showed a greater number of expanded clones than CD4+.

Trimming took 3 bases from V and 1 from J, leaving 7 bases between them. This CDR3 is built from 13 residues. Germline V gene lookup returns CDR1 MNHEY and CDR2 SMNVEV (reference sequence). TCRdb keeps only in-frame clones here, not all; method: immunoSEQ multiplex PCR. The sample consists of about 40,000 clones, about 87% of them appearing once. The genes are TRBV27 and TRBJ2-7; D not certain. This sequence originates from an adult with an advanced solid tumor such as melanoma, head and neck, liver or kidney cancer. The material was CD4+ or CD8+ T cells sorted from blood, obtained in a trial of the OX40 agonist ivuxolimab. CDR3 loop: CASSFTDSYEQYF. Written as DNA, the CDR3 is TGTGCCAGCAGTTTCACAGATTCCTACGAGCAGTACTTC.